The T cell receptor beta chain described here comes from a study of shared clonotypes between healthy human individuals. Study background: CD4 naive cells filled three plates per donor, CD4 memory three, CD8 naive two and CD8 memory one.

Measured with immunoSEQ multiplex PCR; TCRdb has only the in-frame clones, and not every one. The sample holds millions of clones, roughly 92% seen once. The CDR3 covers 14 residues. CDR1 SEHNR and CDR2 FQNEAQ come from the germline V gene (reference sequence). Trimming stripped 4 bases from V and 6 bases from J, with 12 bases between. The source is a man in his late teens or twenties in good health. The sequenced material came from naive CD4+ T cells sorted from blood. Described subset: CD45RA+ positively selected. The chain couples TRBV7-9 to TRBJ1-4; possibly TRBD1 for D (5 bases). In DNA form, the CDR3 reads TGTGCCAGCAGCTACACCCTGGGGGATGAAAAACTGTTTTTT. Residues: CASSYTLGDEKLFF.